The next 30 T cell receptor beta chains were all read from a single sample in a study of cytomegalovirus exposure and HLA in healthy donors. Vbeta (60) and Jbeta (13) primers were used in the PCR. Some clones are missing from TCRdb's copy, which holds only in-frame ones; the method was immunoSEQ multiplex PCR. Among some 130,000 clones listed, approximately 80% were seen once. The sequenced sample was PBMCs. The receptors here all came from a man aged 25 to 40 in good health and CMV-seronegative.

This clone showed up just a few times. The chain recombines TRBV11-1 with TRBJ2-2, with D hard to call. Trimming left V 1 base short and J 7 bases short, with 7 bases between. CDR1 is SGHAT, CDR2 FQDESV, per germline (reference sequence). The CDR3 runs 13 residues. The CDR3 nucleotides are TGTGCCAGCAGCTTAGATGGCGGCGGGGAGCTGTTTTTT. Amino acids: CASSLDGGGELFF. Using reference TRBV11-1 and TRBJ2-2 for the parts outside the CDR3, the full variable domain is EAEVAQSPRYKITEKSQAVAFWCDPISGHATLYWYRQILGQGPELLVQFQDESVVDDSQLPKDRFSAERLKGVDSTLKIQPAELGDSAMYLCASSLDGGGELFFGEGSRLTVL.

This clone appeared a few times. J is TRBJ2-1 and V is TRBV7-8; D might be TRBD1 (5 bases). The V gene's germline CDR1 is SGHVS and CDR2 FQNEAQ. The V end lost 1 base, the J end lost 5 bases, and 12 bases lay between the germline ends. The CDR3 runs to 15 residues. In DNA, the CDR3 is TGTGCCAGCAGCTTAGAGGGCAGGGTACACAATGAGCAGTTCTTC. Translated, it gives CASSLEGRVHNEQFF. The full variable domain, completed using reference TRBV7-8 and TRBJ2-1, is GAGVSQSPRYKVAKRGQDVALRCDPISGHVSLFWYQQALGQGPEFLTYFQNEAQLDKSGLPSDRFFAERPEGSVSTLKIQRTQQEDSAVYLCASSLEGRVHNEQFFGPGTRLTVL.

V and J are TRBV27 and TRBJ2-7; D possibly corresponds to TRBD1 (6 bases). CDR1 MNHEY and CDR2 SMNVEV come from the germline V gene (reference sequence). The CDR3 runs 16 residues. V gave up 4 bases and J gave up 0 bases, with 16 bases separating them. The CDR3 nucleotides are TGTGCCAGCAGTTCATTAGTGGGACACCTCTCCTACGAGCAGTACTTC. Translated, it gives CASSSLVGHLSYEQYF.

The rearrangement joins TRBV5-6 to TRBJ2-3; TRBD1 matches at 7 bases. CDR1 SGHDT and CDR2 YYEEEE come from the germline V gene. Losses at the gene ends were 1 base for V and 3 bases for J; bases not matched to a gene: 8. The CDR3 covers 16 residues. CDR3 nucleotide sequence: TGTGCCAGCAGCTTGCGCAGGGGGTCACTGACAGATACGCAGTATTTT. Residues: CASSLRRGSLTDTQYF.

V usage is TRBV4-1 and J usage is TRBJ1-2; TRBD1 is a possible D gene (6 bases). The germline V and J ends were trimmed by 4 bases and 3 bases, with 24 bases remaining between them. The CDR3 length is 18 residues. Germline lookup yields CDR1 MGHRA and CDR2 YSYEKL. The CDR3 DNA reads as TGCGCCAGCAGCCCTGGGCGGACAGACCCTGAGATCGACTATGGCTACACCTTC. Its protein is CASSPGRTDPEIDYGYTF.

The rearrangement joins TRBV10-2 to TRBJ2-5; TRBD1 aligns across 7 bases. Germline values: CDR1 WSHSY, CDR2 SAAADI. Trimming took 0 bases from V and 5 from J; bases not matched to a gene: 3. The CDR3 consists of 14 residues. The CDR3 protein is CASSESGRGETQYF. CDR3 bases: TGCGCCAGCAGTGAGTCGGGCAGGGGGGAGACCCAGTACTTC.

This chain joins TRBV5-1 and TRBJ1-1; TRBD1 might be the D (5 bases). The V and J ends lost 2 bases and 1 base respectively, with 9 bases between them. The CDR3 runs 14 residues. Germline CDR1 and CDR2: SGHRS and YFSETQ. The CDR3 nucleotides are TGCGCCAGCAGCTTATTGACAGAGAACACTGAAGCTTTCTTT. Translated: CASSLLTENTEAFF.

This clone was found a few times. This chain links TRBV16 with TRBJ1-2, with D perhaps TRBD1 (5 bases). Germline V gives CDR1 KGHSY, CDR2 FQNENV. The CDR3 consists of 16 residues. Trimming left V 0 bases short and J 4 bases short, with 15 bases between. CDR3 amino acids: CASSQSTVPRGYGYTF. As DNA, the CDR3 is TGTGCCAGCAGCCAATCCACAGTGCCTAGGGGCTATGGCTACACCTTC.

The V and J genes are TRBV7-2 and TRBJ2-2, with 8 bases matching TRBD2. Germline V gene lookup returns CDR1 SGHTA and CDR2 FQGNSA. The CDR3 spans 16 residues. After removal of 1 base from V and 5 bases from J, the junction contained 6 bases not matched to a gene. The CDR3 protein is CASSLGAGGRTGELFF. CDR3 DNA: TGTGCCAGCAGCTTAGGGGCGGGAGGACGGACCGGGGAGCTGTTTTTT.

This clone was recorded only once. The genes are TRBV19 and TRBJ1-5; maybe TRBD1 (5 bases). This CDR3 is 16 amino acids long. The V end lost 0 bases, the J end lost 4 bases, and 13 bases lay between the germline ends. Germline-derived CDR1 and CDR2 are LNHDA and SQIVND (reference sequence). CDR3 bases: TGTGCCAGTAGTATAGAATCAGGGCTCAGGAATCAGCCCCAGCATTTT. Its protein product is CASSIESGLRNQPQHF.

This chain joins TRBV10-3 and TRBJ1-3; maybe TRBD1 (6 bases). The ends were cut back, 8 bases at V and 4 bases at J, with 15 bases in the middle. The CDR3 covers 14 residues. Germline V gene lookup returns CDR1 ENHRY and CDR2 SYGVKD. CDR3 in amino acids: CAILKDSGGNTIYF. The CDR3 nucleotides read TGTGCCATCCTAAAGGACAGCGGCGGAAACACCATATATTTT.

The chain uses TRBV25-1 and TRBJ2-2; weak D call: TRBD1 (6 bases). Between the trimmed V and J ends, which lost 2 bases and 3 bases, there was a span of 10 bases. The CDR3 covers 15 residues. From germline, CDR1 is MGHDK and CDR2 SYGVNS. This chain's CDR3 is CASSETDRYTGELFF. CDR3 DNA sequence: TGTGCCAGCAGTGAAACTGACAGGTACACCGGGGAGCTGTTTTTT.

The V and J genes are TRBV19 and TRBJ2-2, with TRBD1 identical over 10 bases. The CDR3 is 15 residues long. Trimming took 4 bases from V and 5 from J; bases not matched to a gene: 4. Germline assignment: CDR1 LNHDA and CDR2 SQIVND (reference sequence). CDR3: CASSTRTGGTGELFF. In DNA form, the CDR3 reads TGTGCCAGTAGTACCCGGACAGGGGGAACCGGGGAGCTGTTTTTT.

V gene TRBV7-9 combines with J gene TRBJ2-7; TRBD2 matches at 10 bases. V dropped 0 bases and J dropped 2; count of bases not matched to a gene: 1. CDR3 length equals 15 residues. Germline CDR1 is SEHNR and CDR2 is FQNEAQ (reference sequence). The CDR3 loop reads CASSLASGRAYEQYF. The CDR3 nucleotides read TGTGCCAGCAGCTTAGCGAGCGGGAGGGCCTACGAGCAGTACTTC.

J is TRBJ2-7 and V is TRBV5-1; 9 nucleotides agree with TRBD2. The germline V gene encodes CDR1 SGHRS and CDR2 YFSETQ. This CDR3 is built from 16 residues. V lost 2 bases and J lost 1; bases outside the gene matches: 7. The chain's CDR3 is CASSFISGRGSYEQYF. In DNA form, the CDR3 reads TGCGCCAGCAGCTTTATTAGCGGGAGAGGTTCCTACGAGCAGTACTTC.

This clone was observed a single time. The chain joins TRBV6-5 to TRBJ2-5, with TRBD2 as a possible D gene (6 bases). Trimming shortened V by 4 bases and J by 4 bases, and 19 bases separated the two germline ends. This CDR3 has 16 amino acids. Germline V lookup: CDR1 MNHEY, CDR2 SVGAGI. The CDR3 here is CASSFRSRLGGETQYF. In DNA form, the CDR3 reads TGTGCCAGCAGTTTCCGTAGCCGGCTGGGGGGAGAGACCCAGTACTTC.

This chain joins TRBV7-8 and TRBJ2-7; D remains ambiguous. Trimming took off 8 bases at V and 6 bases at J, with 11 bases between the two ends. Germline CDR1 is SGHVS and CDR2 is FQNEAQ. The CDR3 consists of 11 residues. CDR3 sequence (DNA): TGTGCCAGCGCGGTGGATGGCGAGCAGTACTTC. Amino acids: CASAVDGEQYF.

The rearrangement links TRBV10-2 to TRBJ2-1, with D possibly matching TRBD2 (6 bases). The CDR3 is 13 residues long. Deletions cut 1 base from V and 13 bases from J, with 14 bases between. CDR1 and CDR2 from the germline V gene are WSHSY and SAAADI. The CDR3 is CASSELLGLNQFF. In nucleotides, the CDR3 is TGCGCCAGCAGTGAGTTGTTGGGACTTAACCAGTTCTTC.

The chain combines TRBV7-9 with TRBJ2-2, with D possibly TRBD1 on 6 matching bases. Germline V gene sequence: CDR1 SEHNR, CDR2 FQNEAQ (reference sequence). Trimming took 5 bases from V and 4 from J, leaving 26 bases between them. The CDR3 totals 19 residues. CDR3: CASSPRGVPARGLTGELFF. As DNA, the CDR3 is TGTGCCAGCAGCCCCAGGGGCGTACCAGCGCGAGGACTCACCGGGGAGCTGTTTTTT.

This clone has a handful of counts. The V and J genes are TRBV7-8 and TRBJ2-3, with 15 bases fitting TRBD2. Germline CDR1 and CDR2: SGHVS and FQNEAQ. The length of the CDR3 is 20 residues. Trimming cost V 5 bases and J 1 base; bases outside gene matches: 13. The CDR3 DNA is TGTGCCAGCAGCCCCCAACCGGGACTAGCGGGAGGCCAGCGCACAGATACGCAGTATTTT. It translates to CASSPQPGLAGGQRTDTQYF. The full variable domain, completed using reference TRBV7-8 and TRBJ2-3, is GAGVSQSPRYKVAKRGQDVALRCDPISGHVSLFWYQQALGQGPEFLTYFQNEAQLDKSGLPSDRFFAERPEGSVSTLKIQRTQQEDSAVYLCASSPQPGLAGGQRTDTQYFGPGTRLTVL.

V gene TRBV29-1 combines with J gene TRBJ2-7; tentatively, D is TRBD1 (5 bases). The CDR3 is 13 amino acids. The V gene lost 2 bases and the J gene lost 4 bases, with 12 bases spanning the gap. Per germline, CDR1 SQVTM and CDR2 ANQGSEA. CDR3 DNA: TGCAGCGTTGAATCCGGACAAGCGTACGAGCAGTACTTC. Translating gives CSVESGQAYEQYF.

The chain uses TRBV7-8 and TRBJ2-4; the match to TRBD1 covers 11 bases. The CDR3 runs 16 residues. V lost 4 bases, J lost 8 bases, and 10 bases stayed unmatched. Looked up from germline, CDR1 is SGHVS and CDR2 is FQNEAQ. The CDR3 DNA sequence: TGTGCCAGCAGCTCCCTCCCCGGGACAGGGGGGGACATTCAGTACTTC. Protein product: CASSSLPGTGGDIQYF.

The chain carries TRBV7-9 and TRBJ1-1; D is uncertain. Trimming stripped 0 bases from V and 6 bases from J, with 17 bases between. The germline gives CDR1 SEHNR, CDR2 FQNEAQ (reference sequence). This CDR3 is built from 16 residues. DNA of the CDR3: TGTGCCAGCAGCTTAGCGGTTTGGGCCCGCCTCGCTGAAGCTTTCTTT. Translation gives CASSLAVWARLAEAFF.

This CDR3 is CASRVGGEGYTF. CDR3 sequence (DNA): TGTGCCAGTAGAGTCGGGGGGGAAGGCTACACCTTC. V is TRBV19 and J is TRBJ1-2, with a tentative D call TRBD1 (5 bases). Germline V gene data show CDR1 as LNHDA and CDR2 as SQIVND (reference sequence). The V end was cut by 6 bases, the J end by 8 bases, with 13 bases between. The CDR3 covers 12 residues.

The chain uses TRBV9 and TRBJ2-1; 11 bases are a match to TRBD2. This CDR3 has 14 amino acids. Trimming took 6 bases from V and 7 from J; bases not matched to a gene: 6. Germline loops: CDR1 SGDLS, CDR2 YYNGEE. The CDR3 protein is CASNLAGGRNEQFF. CDR3 nucleotide sequence: TGTGCCAGCAACCTAGCGGGAGGACGGAATGAGCAGTTCTTC.

This chain joins TRBV7-3 and TRBJ2-3; a possible D gene is TRBD1 (6 bases). The CDR3 totals 13 residues. Germline assignment: CDR1 SGHTA and CDR2 FQGTGA. Trimming left V 5 bases short and J 4 bases short, with 10 bases between. The CDR3 reads CASSAQGPDTQYF. In nucleotides, the CDR3 is TGTGCCAGCAGCGCACAGGGTCCAGATACGCAGTATTTT.

As for this clone: The sample holds other DNA sequences that translate to the same CDR3. The chain joins TRBV7-2 to TRBJ2-2, with 12 bases aligning to TRBD2. Germline V gene data show CDR1 as SGHTA and CDR2 as FQGNSA. This CDR3 is built from 15 residues. Trimming cost V 5 bases and J 6 bases; bases outside gene matches: 4. CDR3 bases: TGTGCCAGCAGCCTAAGACTAGCGGGAGCCGGGGAGCTGTTTTTT. This encodes CASSLRLAGAGELFF.

This clone was seen a handful of times. The chain recombines TRBV19 with TRBJ2-2; 9 nucleotides align to TRBD1. V was clipped by 6 bases and J by 6 bases; unmatched bases: 11. CDR3 length: 16 amino acids. Germline V lookup: CDR1 LNHDA, CDR2 SQIVND (reference sequence). CDR3 protein: CASRKRPGQGAGELFF. DNA of the CDR3: TGTGCCAGTAGAAAGAGACCGGGACAGGGTGCCGGGGAGCTGTTTTTT.

V usage is TRBV10-2 and J usage is TRBJ1-1; 9 bases agree with TRBD1. Germline CDR1 and CDR2: WSHSY and SAAADI. V lost 3 bases, J lost 5 bases, and 1 base stayed unmatched. CDR3 length equals 13 residues. The CDR3 region has the DNA TGCGCCAGCAGTGACGGGACAGGGACTGAAGCTTTCTTT. Translating gives CASSDGTGTEAFF.

Only a few counts were recorded for this clone. This sequence joins TRBV2 and TRBJ2-1, with D maybe TRBD2 (5 bases). The germline CDR1 and CDR2 sequences are SNHLY and FYNNEI. The CDR3 contains 14 residues. Trimming pared 7 bases from V and 5 bases from J, leaving 15 bases between. CDR3 in amino acids: CASNRDSIHNEQFF. In nucleotides, the CDR3 is TGTGCCAGCAACCGGGATAGCATTCACAATGAGCAGTTCTTC.